The 7 T cell receptor beta chains presented below share a single source sample, sequenced in a study of early T cells in non-severe SARS-CoV-2 infection. MiXCR was run by TCRdb on the 5' RACE reads, yielding one entry per CDR3 protein. Of tens of thousands of distinct CDR3 sequences listed, roughly 4% were seen once; the top ten hold around 2.8%. The sequenced material came from whole blood. The receptors stem from an adult who was a healthcare worker with PCR-confirmed SARS-CoV-2 infection or an uninfected control (not recorded which).

A remark on this clonotype: A much larger clonotype is one base distant, so this may be a read error. V gene TRBV29-1 combines with J gene TRBJ2-7; TRBD2 is a possible D gene (5 bases). Germline loops: CDR1 SQVTM, CDR2 ANQGSEA. V was trimmed by 5 bases and J by 5 bases, leaving 10 bases between them. This CDR3 has 11 amino acids. The CDR3 bases are TGCAGCGTTTGGGTCGGGAACGAGCAGTACTTC. It codes for CSVWVGNEQYF.

This clonotype appeared many times. The chain uses TRBV20-1 and TRBJ1-1, with 9 nucleotides matching TRBD1. CDR1 and CDR2 from the germline V gene are DFQATT and SNEGSKA (reference sequence). CDR3 size: 13 residues. Trimming cost V 5 bases and J 5 bases; bases outside gene matches: 6. DNA for the CDR3: TGCAGTGCTGGGACAGGGCCGGAGACTGAAGCTTTCTTT. Translated, it gives CSAGTGPETEAFF.

The chain employs TRBV6-1 and TRBJ2-3; D may be TRBD1 (6 bases). The ends were cut back, 3 bases at V and 5 bases at J, with 12 bases in the middle. The CDR3 contains 14 residues. Germline V gene data show CDR1 as MNHNS and CDR2 as SASEGT. CDR3 DNA sequence: TGTGCCAGCAGTGATGGGACAAGGGGAGATACGCAGTATTTT. This sequence encodes CASSDGTRGDTQYF.

This clonotype was found many times. The chain links TRBV5-5 to TRBJ1-1, with D possibly matching TRBD1 (6 bases). From germline, CDR1 is SGHKS and CDR2 YYEKEE (reference sequence). V lost 3 bases and J lost 2, with 14 bases in between. This CDR3 comprises 15 residues. The CDR3 is CASSWGPGTNTEAFF. In DNA form, the CDR3 reads TGTGCCAGCAGCTGGGGACCGGGGACAAACACTGAAGCTTTCTTT.

This clonotype was found many times. The V gene is TRBV4-2, the J gene TRBJ1-3; unclear D gene. There are 16 residues in the CDR3. The germline CDR1 and CDR2 sequences are LGHNA and YNFKEQ. Trimming removed 0 bases at V and 4 bases at J, with 13 bases between. CDR3 residues: CASSQDRAGRGNTIYF. CDR3 bases: TGTGCCAGCAGCCAAGATCGGGCAGGCAGGGGAAACACCATATATTTT.

There are many counts of this clonotype. V is TRBV6-2 or TRBV6-3 and J is TRBJ2-2; no reliable D call. Germline CDR1 MNHEY, CDR2 SVGEGT. This CDR3 region has 15 residues. V lost 5 bases and J 4 bases, leaving 14 bases between the germline ends. The CDR3 is CASSLQGASTGELFF. CDR3 nucleotide sequence: TGTGCCAGCAGTCTACAAGGCGCGTCCACCGGGGAGCTGTTTTTT.

This clonotype was detected many times. The CDR3 region has the DNA TGTGCCAGCAGCCAAGAGCTCGTGAGGCTAGCGGAGGACGAGCAGTACTTC. Encoded protein: CASSQELVRLAEDEQYF. V usage is TRBV4-2 and J usage is TRBJ2-7; 7 nucleotides agree with TRBD2. The trim removed 0 bases at V and 5 bases at J, leaving 13 bases unmatched. The CDR3 covers 17 residues. CDR1 is LGHNA and CDR2 is YNFKEQ in the germline V gene.